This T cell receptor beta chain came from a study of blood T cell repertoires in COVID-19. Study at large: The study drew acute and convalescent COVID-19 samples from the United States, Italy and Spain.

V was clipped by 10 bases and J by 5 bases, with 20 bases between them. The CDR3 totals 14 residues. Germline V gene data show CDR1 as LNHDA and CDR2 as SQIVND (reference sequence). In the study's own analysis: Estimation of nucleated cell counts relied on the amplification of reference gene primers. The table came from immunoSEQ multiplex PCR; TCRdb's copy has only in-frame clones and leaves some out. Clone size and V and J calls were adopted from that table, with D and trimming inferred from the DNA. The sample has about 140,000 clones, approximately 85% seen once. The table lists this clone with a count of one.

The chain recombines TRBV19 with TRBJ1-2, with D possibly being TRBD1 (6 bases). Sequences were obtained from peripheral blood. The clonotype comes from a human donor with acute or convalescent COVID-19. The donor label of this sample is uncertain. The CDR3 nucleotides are TGTGCCACCCACCCTGGGGGGGCAGGGTATGGCTACACCTTC. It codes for CATHPGGAGYGYTF.